This T cell receptor beta chain stems from a study of identical twins. This clonotype was observed a few times. Its target is unknown. A universal primer site arose from template switching, and cDNA bore unique molecular identifiers. TCRdb recomputed calls from the 5' RACE reads with MiXCR, one row per CDR3 protein. The sample includes around 240,000 distinct CDR3 sequences, about 10% of them seen just once. Study observations and caveats: Among beta out-of-frame sequences, excess sharing between twins appeared weaker. For cord blood, abundant beta clonotypes had fewer insertions, unlike memory repertoires, which showed none. The models gave estimates that fell short of the out-of-frame TCR alpha sharing seen in monozygotic twins.

This CDR3 is built from 18 residues. Germline V gene sequence: CDR1 MNHEY, CDR2 SMNVEV (reference sequence). V gave up 3 bases and J gave up 9 bases; unmatched junction bases: 19. The sequence was collected from a middle-aged man in good health. Sample: memory T cells sorted from blood. This chain links TRBV27 with TRBJ2-1, with 8 bases aligning to TRBD2. In DNA, the CDR3 is TGTGCCAGCAGTTTCGGTACTAGCGGAAGGGGCCCTGTGGGTGAGCAGTTCTTC. It specifies CASSFGTSGRGPVGEQFF.